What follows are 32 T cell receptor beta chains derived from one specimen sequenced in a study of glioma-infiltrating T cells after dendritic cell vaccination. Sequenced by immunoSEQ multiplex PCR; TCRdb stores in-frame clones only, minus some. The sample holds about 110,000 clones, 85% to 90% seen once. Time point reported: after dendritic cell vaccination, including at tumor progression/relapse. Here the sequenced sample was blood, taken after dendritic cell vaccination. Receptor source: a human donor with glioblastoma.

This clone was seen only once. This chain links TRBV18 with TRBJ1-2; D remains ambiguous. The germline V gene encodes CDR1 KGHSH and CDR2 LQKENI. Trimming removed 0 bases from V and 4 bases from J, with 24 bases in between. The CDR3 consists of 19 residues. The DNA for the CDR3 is TGTGCCAGCTCACCACCGAGCACAAGAGGCGAAGGAGACGTCTATGGCTACACCTTC. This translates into CASSPPSTRGEGDVYGYTF. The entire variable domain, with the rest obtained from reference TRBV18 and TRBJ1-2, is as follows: NAGVMQNPRHLVRRRGQEARLRCSPMKGHSHVYWYRQLPEEGLKFMVYLQKENIIDESGMPKERFSAEFPKEGPSILRIQQVVRGDSAAYFCASSPPSTRGEGDVYGYTFGSGTRLTVV.

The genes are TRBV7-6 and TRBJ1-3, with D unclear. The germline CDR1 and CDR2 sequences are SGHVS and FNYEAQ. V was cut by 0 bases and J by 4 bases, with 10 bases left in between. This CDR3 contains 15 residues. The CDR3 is CASSLASGSGNTIYF. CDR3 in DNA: TGTGCCAGCAGCTTAGCGTCCGGGTCCGGAAACACCATATATTTT.

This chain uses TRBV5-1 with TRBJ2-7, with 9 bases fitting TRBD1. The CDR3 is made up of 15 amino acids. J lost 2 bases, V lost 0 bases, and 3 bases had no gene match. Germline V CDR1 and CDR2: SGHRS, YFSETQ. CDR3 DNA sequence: TGCGCCAGCAGCTTGGCAAGGGACAGGGCCTACGAGCAGTACTTC. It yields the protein CASSLARDRAYEQYF.

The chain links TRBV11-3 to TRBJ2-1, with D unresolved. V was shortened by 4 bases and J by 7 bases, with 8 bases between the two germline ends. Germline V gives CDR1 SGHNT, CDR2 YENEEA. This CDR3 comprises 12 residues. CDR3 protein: CASSSGTNEQFF. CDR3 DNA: TGTGCCAGCAGCTCCGGTACGAATGAGCAGTTCTTC.

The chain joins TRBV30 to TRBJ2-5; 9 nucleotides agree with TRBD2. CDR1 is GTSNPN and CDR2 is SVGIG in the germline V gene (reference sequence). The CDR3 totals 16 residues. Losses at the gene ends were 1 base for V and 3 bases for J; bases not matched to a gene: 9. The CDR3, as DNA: TGTGCCTGGAGTGGGGGCGGGGGGGCGGTAAAAGAGACCCAGTACTTC. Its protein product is CAWSGGGGAVKETQYF.

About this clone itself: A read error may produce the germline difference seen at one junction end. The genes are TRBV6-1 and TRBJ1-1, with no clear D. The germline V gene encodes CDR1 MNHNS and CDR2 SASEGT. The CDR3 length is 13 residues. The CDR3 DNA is TGTGCCAGCAGTGAAATTAGGCCGACTGGAGCTTTCTTT. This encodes CASSEIRPTGAFF.

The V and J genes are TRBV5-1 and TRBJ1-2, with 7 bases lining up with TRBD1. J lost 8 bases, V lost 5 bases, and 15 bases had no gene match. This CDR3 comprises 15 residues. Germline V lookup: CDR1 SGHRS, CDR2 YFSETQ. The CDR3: CASSVPGQSLVGYTF. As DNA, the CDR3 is TGCGCCAGCAGTGTCCCGGGACAGAGTTTGGTAGGCTACACCTTC.

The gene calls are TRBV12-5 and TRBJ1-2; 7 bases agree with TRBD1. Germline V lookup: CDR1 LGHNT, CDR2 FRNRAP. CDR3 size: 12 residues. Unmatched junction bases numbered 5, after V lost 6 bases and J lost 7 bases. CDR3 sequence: CASGPTGSGYTF. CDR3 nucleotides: TGTGCTAGTGGCCCGACAGGGTCTGGCTACACCTTC.

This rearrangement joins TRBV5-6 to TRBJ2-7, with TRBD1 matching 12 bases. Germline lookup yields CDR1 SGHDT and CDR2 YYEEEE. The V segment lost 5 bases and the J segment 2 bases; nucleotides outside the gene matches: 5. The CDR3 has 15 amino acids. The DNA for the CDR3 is TGTGCCAGCAGTCGCCGGGACAGGGGGCCCTACGAGCAGTACTTC. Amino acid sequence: CASSRRDRGPYEQYF. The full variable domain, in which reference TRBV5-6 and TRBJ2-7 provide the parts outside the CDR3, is DAGVTQSPTHLIKTRGQQVTLRCSPKSGHDTVSWYQQALGQGPQFIFQYYEEEERQRGNFPDRFSGHQFPNYSSELNVNALLLGDSALYLCASSRRDRGPYEQYFGPGTRLTVT.

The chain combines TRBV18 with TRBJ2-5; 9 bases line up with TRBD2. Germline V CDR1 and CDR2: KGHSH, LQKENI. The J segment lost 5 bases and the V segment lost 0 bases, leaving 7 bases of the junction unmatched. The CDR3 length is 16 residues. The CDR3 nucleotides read TGTGCCAGCTCACCACCTTCCCTAGCGGGGCATGAGACCCAGTACTTC. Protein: CASSPPSLAGHETQYF.

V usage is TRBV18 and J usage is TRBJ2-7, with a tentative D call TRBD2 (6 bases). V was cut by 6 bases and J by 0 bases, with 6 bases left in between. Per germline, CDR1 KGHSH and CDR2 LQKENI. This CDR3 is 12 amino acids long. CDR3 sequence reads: CASSGSSYEQYF. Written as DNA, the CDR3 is TGTGCCAGCTCCGGGAGCTCCTACGAGCAGTACTTC.

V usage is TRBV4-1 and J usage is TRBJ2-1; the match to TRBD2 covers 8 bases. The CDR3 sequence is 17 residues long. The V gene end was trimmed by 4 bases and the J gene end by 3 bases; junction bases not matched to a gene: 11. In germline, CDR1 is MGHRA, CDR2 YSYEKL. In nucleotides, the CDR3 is TGCGCCAGCAGCCCCCGAGGGGCGGGAGGTATCTACAATGAGCAGTTCTTC. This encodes CASSPRGAGGIYNEQFF.

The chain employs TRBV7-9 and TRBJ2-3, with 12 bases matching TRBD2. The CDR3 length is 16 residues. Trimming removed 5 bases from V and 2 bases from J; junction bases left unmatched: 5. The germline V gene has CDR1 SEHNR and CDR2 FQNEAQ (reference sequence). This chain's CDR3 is CASSPGLAGITDTQYF. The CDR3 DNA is TGTGCCAGCAGCCCGGGACTAGCGGGTATCACAGATACGCAGTATTTT.

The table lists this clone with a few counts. CDR3 amino acids: CASSRNQGLQPQHF. The CDR3 region has the DNA TGCGCCAGCAGCCGTAATCAGGGTTTGCAGCCCCAGCATTTT. V is TRBV4-1 and J is TRBJ1-5, with D tentatively TRBD1 (5 bases). Trimming stripped 4 bases from V and 7 bases from J, with 14 bases between. The CDR3 consists of 14 residues. Per the germline V gene, CDR1 is MGHRA and CDR2 is YSYEKL.

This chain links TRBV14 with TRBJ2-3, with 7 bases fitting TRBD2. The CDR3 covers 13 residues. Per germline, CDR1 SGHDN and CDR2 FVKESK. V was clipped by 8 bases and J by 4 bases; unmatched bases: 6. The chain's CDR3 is CASGAGAADTQYF. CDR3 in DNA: TGTGCCAGCGGGGCGGGAGCGGCAGATACGCAGTATTTT.

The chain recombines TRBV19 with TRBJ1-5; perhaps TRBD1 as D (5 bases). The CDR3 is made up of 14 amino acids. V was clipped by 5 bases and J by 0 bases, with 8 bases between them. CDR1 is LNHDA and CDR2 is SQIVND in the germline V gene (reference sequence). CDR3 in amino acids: CASSPQVSNQPQHF. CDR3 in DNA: TGTGCCAGTAGTCCACAGGTTAGCAATCAGCCCCAGCATTTT.

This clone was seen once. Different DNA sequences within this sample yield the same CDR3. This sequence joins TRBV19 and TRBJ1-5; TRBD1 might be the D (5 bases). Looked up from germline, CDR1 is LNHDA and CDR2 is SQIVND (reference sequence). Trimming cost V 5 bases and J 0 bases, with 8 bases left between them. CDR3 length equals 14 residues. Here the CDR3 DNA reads TGTGCCAGTAGTTGGGGGGATAGCAATCAGCCCCAGCATTTT. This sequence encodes CASSWGDSNQPQHF.

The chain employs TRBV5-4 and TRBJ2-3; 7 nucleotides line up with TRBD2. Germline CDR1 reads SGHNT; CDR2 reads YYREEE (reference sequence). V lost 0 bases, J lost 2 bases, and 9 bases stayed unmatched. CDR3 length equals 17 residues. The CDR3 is CASSLDPTSSTTDTQYF. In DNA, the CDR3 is TGTGCCAGCAGCTTGGACCCGACTAGCTCAACCACAGATACGCAGTATTTT.

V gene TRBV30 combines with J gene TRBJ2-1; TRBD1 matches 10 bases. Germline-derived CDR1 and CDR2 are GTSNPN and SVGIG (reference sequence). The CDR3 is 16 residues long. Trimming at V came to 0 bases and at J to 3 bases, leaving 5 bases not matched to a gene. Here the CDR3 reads CAWSVRDRGYYNEQFF. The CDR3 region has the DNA TGTGCCTGGAGTGTACGGGACAGGGGTTACTACAATGAGCAGTTCTTC. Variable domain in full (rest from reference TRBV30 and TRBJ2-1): SQTIHQWPATLVQPVGSPLSLECTVEGTSNPNLYWYRQAAGRGLQLLFYSVGIGQISSEVPQNLSASRPQDRQFILSSKKLLLSDSGFYLCAWSVRDRGYYNEQFFGPGTRLTVL.

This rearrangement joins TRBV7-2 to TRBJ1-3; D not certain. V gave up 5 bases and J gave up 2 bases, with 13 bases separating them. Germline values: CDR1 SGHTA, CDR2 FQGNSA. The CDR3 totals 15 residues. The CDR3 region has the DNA TGTGCCAGCAGCCCATCTGGGCGTACTGGAAACACCATATATTTT. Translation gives CASSPSGRTGNTIYF.

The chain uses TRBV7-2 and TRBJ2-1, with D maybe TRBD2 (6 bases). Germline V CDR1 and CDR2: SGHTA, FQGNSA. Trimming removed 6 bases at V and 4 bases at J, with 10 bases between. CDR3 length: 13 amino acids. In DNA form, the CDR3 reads TGTGCCAGCAGTCCCGGGGGATACAATGAGCAGTTCTTC. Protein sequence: CASSPGGYNEQFF.

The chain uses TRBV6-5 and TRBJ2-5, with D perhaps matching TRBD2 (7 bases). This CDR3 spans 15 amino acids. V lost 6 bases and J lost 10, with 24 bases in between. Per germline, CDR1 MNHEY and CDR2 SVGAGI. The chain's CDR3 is CASRRGGEALGGQYF. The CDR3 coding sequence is TGTGCCAGCAGAAGGGGGGGGGAGGCCCTCGGGGGCCAGTACTTC.

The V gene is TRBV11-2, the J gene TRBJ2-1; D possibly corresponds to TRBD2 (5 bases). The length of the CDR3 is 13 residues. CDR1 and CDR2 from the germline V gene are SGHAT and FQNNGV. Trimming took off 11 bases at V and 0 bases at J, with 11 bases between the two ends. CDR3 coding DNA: TGTGCCTCCCGAGCGGACTCCTACAATGAGCAGTTCTTC. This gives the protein CASRADSYNEQFF.

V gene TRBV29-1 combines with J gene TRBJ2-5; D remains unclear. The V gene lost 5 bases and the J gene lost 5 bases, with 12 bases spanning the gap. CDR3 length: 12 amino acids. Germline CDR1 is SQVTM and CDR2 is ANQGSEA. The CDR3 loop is CSVMALRETQYF. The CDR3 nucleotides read TGCAGCGTTATGGCCCTGCGGGAGACCCAGTACTTC.

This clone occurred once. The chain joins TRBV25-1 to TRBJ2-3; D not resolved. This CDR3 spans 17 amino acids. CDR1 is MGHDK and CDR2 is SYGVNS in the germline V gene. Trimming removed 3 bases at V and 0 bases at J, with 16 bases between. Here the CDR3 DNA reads TGTGCCAGCAGTGAGCCCATACCGTGGAGCAGCACAGATACGCAGTATTTT. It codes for CASSEPIPWSSTDTQYF.

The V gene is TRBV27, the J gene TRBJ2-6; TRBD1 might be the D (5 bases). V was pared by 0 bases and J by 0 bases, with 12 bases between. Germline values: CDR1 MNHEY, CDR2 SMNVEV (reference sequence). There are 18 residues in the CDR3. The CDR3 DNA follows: TGTGCCAGCAGTTTATCACAGGCCCGGCTCTCTGGGGCCAACGTCCTGACTTTC. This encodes CASSLSQARLSGANVLTF.

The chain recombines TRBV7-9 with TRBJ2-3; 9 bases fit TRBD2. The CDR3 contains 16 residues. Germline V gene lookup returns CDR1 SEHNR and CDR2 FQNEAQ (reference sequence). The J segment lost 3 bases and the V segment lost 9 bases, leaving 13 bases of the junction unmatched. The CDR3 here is CASPGEAGGRTDTQYF. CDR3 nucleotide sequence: TGTGCCAGTCCCGGCGAGGCGGGAGGGAGGACAGATACGCAGTATTTT.

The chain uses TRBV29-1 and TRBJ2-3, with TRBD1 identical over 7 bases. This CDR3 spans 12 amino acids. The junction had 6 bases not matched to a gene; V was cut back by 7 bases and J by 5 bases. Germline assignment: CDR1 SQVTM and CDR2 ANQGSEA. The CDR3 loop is CSATGSQDTQYF. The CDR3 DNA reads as TGCAGCGCGACAGGGTCCCAAGATACGCAGTATTTT.

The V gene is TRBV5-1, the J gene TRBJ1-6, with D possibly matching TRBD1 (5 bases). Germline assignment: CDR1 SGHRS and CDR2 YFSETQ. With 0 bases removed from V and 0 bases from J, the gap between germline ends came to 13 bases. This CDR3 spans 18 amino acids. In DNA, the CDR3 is TGCGCCAGCAGCTTGGTGGGGCCGAGGAGCTCCTATAATTCACCCCTCCACTTT. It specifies CASSLVGPRSSYNSPLHF.

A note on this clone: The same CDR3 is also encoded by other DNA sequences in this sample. This CDR3 reads CASSSRGQGDYEQYF. CDR3 sequence (DNA): TGTGCCAGCAGCTCCCGGGGACAGGGGGACTACGAGCAGTACTTC. This chain uses TRBV5-8 with TRBJ2-7; 11 positions match TRBD1. There are 15 residues in the CDR3. CDR1 SGHTS and CDR2 YDEGEE come from the germline V gene. With V trimmed by 3 bases and J by 3 bases, 5 bases remained unmatched.

This CDR3 reads CASIAGLLTDTQYF. The CDR3 DNA reads TGTGCCAGCATCGCAGGTTTACTCACAGATACGCAGTATTTT. This chain links TRBV6-6 with TRBJ2-3; D is uncertain. V was cut by 7 bases and J by 2 bases, with 13 bases left in between. The CDR3 totals 14 residues. Germline values: CDR1 MNHNY, CDR2 SVGAGI (reference sequence).

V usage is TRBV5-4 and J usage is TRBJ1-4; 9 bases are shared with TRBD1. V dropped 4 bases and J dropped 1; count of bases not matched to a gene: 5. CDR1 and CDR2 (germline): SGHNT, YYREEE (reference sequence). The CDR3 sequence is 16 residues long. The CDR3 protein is CASSPGTGRTNEKLFF. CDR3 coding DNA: TGTGCCAGCAGCCCCGGGACAGGGAGAACTAATGAAAAACTGTTTTTT.